This TCR beta chain was found in a study of memory CD8 T cells in hepatitis C reinfection. About the study: Reinfection meant HCV RNA positivity after two negatives ≥60 days apart.

J gave up 3 bases and V 6 bases, and 8 bases lay outside the gene matches. The CDR3 is 15 residues long. The germline V gene has CDR1 MNHEY and CDR2 SMNVEV (reference sequence). The time point is: late/post reinfection, 12 to 24 weeks after detection. No in vitro expansion preceded TCR sequencing of the sorted cells. Data came from immunoSEQ multiplex PCR; TCRdb stores just in-frame clones and leaves some out. The sample records approximately 46,000 clones, about 88% being singletons. Sequencing was performed on naive CD8+ T cells sorted from blood. This TCR derives from a man between 18 and 35 years old with hepatitis C virus infection. This sequence joins TRBV27 and TRBJ1-1, with TRBD1 matching over 9 bases. CDR3 sequence: CASRSRTGEDTEAFF. CDR3 nucleotides: TGTGCCAGCAGATCCCGGACAGGGGAGGACACTGAAGCTTTCTTT.